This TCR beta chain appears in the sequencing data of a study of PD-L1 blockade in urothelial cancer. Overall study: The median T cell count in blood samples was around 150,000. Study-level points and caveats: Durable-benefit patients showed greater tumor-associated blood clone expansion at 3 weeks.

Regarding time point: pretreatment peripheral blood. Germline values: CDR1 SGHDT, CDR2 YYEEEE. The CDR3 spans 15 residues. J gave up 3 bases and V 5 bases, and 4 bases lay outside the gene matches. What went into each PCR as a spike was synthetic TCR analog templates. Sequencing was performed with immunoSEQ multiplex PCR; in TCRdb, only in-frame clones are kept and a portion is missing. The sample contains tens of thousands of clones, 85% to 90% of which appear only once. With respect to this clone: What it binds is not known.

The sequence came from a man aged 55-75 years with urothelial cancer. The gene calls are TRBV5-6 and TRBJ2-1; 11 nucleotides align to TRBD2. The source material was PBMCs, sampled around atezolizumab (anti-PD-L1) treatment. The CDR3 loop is CASSSGTSGYNEQFF. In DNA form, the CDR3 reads TGTGCCAGCAGTTCCGGGACTAGCGGCTACAATGAGCAGTTCTTC.